This entry is about one T cell receptor (beta chain). Its antigen is not known. Per germline, CDR1 LGHNA and CDR2 YNFKEQ. This CDR3 contains 21 residues. The ends lost 0 bases at V and 4 bases at J; junction bases unmatched: 21. These data originate in a study of graft-versus-host responses after intestinal transplantation. Study in general: Among the recipients, transplants were multivisceral, liver-intestinal, or isolated intestinal. Among the recipients, all got anti-thymocyte globulin induction and then tacrolimus and steroids for roughly three years.

Some clones are missing from TCRdb's copy, which holds only in-frame ones; the method was immunoSEQ multiplex PCR. The sample shows 150,000 or so clones, about 93% of them seen only once. Study-level points and caveats: With peak circulating GvH clone levels came an association with early post-transplant HvG declines. GvH clones surfaced in recipient marrow, some emerging earlier in ileum or blood.

This sample comprised unstimulated CD4+ T cells sorted from spleen or lymph node cells, obtained before intestinal transplant. V is TRBV4-2 and J is TRBJ2-5; TRBD2 aligns across 9 bases. This sequence was found in a human donor who received an intestinal transplant. CDR3 in amino acids: CASSQDVTGTSWALDGETQYF. In nucleotides, the CDR3 is TGTGCCAGCAGCCAAGACGTAACCGGGACTAGCTGGGCTTTGGACGGAGAGACCCAGTACTTC.